This T cell receptor (beta chain) was documented in a study of T cells in women clearing cervical HPV infection. About this clone itself: The DNA ends 3 residues before the CDR3 does, and the rest of the CDR3 is filled in from the germline J gene.

The method was immunoSEQ multiplex PCR; TCRdb's version includes in-frame clones alone and lacks a portion of them. This sample's table reports about 14,000 clones. V lost 7 bases to trimming and J lost 10 bases; unmatched junction nucleotides: 10. Germline V CDR1 and CDR2: SGHRS, YFSETQ. The CDR3 consists of 14 residues. The sequence derives from a woman between 18 and 69 years old with a cervical HPV16 infection that either progressed to CIN3+ or cleared (not recorded which). Sample: blood buffy coat. The genes are TRBV5-1 and TRBJ1-6; 8 nucleotides match TRBD1. The part of the CDR3 DNA that was read is TGCGCCAGCCGACAGGGGCCCGATCGGTCACCC. It encodes CASRQGPDRSP. The CDR3, in full, reads CASRQGPDRSPLHF. The variable domain in full, with the rest retrieved from reference TRBV5-1 and TRBJ1-6, is KAGVTQTPRYLIKTRGQQVTLSCSPISGHRSVSWYQQTPGQGLQFLFEYFSETQRNKGNFPGRFSGRQFSNSRSEMNVSTLELGDSALYLCASRQGPDRSPLHFGNGTRLTVT.